The sequence of this TCR beta chain was determined in a study of T cells after yellow fever vaccination. A note on this clonotype: Its antigen is undetermined.

The CDR3 is 14 amino acids. With 1 base clipped from V and 4 bases from J, the junction kept 2 bases outside the gene matches. Germline V gene data show CDR1 as MNHEY and CDR2 as SVGAGI. Overall study results and limits: Peak timing came faster in the weaker secondary response, day 5 versus 15. A small share of clonotypes appeared in both CD4 and CD8 compartments.

TCRdb re-called the 5' RACE reads through MiXCR, storing one row per CDR3 protein. The sample lists hundreds of thousands of distinct CDR3 sequences, roughly an eighth seen once, with about 16% in the top ten. The TCR originated in a man aged 25 to 40 who received the YFV17D yellow fever vaccine. Source: PBMCs, taken on the day of the yellow fever booster vaccination. This chain links TRBV6-5 with TRBJ2-5; 8 bases are shared with TRBD1. CDR3: CASSYLGQGETQYF. CDR3 bases: TGTGCCAGCAGTTACTTAGGACAGGGAGAGACCCAGTACTTC.